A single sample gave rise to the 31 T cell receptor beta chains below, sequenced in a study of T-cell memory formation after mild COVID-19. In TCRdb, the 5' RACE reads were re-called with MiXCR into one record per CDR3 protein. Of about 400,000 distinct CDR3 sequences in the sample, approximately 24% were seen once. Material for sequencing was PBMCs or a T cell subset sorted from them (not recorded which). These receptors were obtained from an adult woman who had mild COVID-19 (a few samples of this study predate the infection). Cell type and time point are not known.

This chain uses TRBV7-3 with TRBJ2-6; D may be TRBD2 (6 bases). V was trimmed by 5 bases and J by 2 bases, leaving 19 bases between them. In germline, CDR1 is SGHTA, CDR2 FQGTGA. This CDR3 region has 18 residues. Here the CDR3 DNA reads TGTGCCAGCAGCAAAGGTAGCGGCACTGGAACTGGGGCCAACGTCCTGACTTTC. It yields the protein CASSKGSGTGTGANVLTF.

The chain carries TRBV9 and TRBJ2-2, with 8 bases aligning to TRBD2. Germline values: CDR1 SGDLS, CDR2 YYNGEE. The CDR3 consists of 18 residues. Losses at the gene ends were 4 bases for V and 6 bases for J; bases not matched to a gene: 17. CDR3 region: CASSSAAQRELLPGELFF. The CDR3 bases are TGTGCCAGCAGCTCAGCCGCCCAGCGGGAGTTGTTACCCGGGGAGCTGTTTTTT.

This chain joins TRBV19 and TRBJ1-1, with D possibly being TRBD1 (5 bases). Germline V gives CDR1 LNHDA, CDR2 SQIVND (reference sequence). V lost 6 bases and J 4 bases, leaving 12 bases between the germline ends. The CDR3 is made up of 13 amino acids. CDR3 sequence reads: CASREGLSTEAFF. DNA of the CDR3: TGTGCCAGTAGGGAGGGGTTGAGCACTGAAGCTTTCTTT.

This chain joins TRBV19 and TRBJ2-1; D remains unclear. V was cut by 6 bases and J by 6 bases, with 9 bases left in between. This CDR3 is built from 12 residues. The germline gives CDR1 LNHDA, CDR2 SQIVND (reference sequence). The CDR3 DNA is TGTGCCAGTAGGCTAGGCCCCAATGAGCAGTTCTTC. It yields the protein CASRLGPNEQFF.

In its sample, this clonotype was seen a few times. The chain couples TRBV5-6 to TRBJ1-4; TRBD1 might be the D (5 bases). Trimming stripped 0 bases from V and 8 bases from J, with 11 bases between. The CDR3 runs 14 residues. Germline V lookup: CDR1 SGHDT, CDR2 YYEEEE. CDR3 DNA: TGTGCCAGCAGCTTGGTGGCAGGGAGGGAAAAACTGTTTTTT. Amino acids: CASSLVAGREKLFF.

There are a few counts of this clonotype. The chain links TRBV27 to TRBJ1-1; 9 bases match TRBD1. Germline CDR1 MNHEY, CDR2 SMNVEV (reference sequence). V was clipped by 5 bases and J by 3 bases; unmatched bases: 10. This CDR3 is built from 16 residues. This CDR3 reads CASSDPTGGSDTEAFF. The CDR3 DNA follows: TGTGCCAGCAGTGACCCTACAGGGGGCAGTGACACTGAAGCTTTCTTT.

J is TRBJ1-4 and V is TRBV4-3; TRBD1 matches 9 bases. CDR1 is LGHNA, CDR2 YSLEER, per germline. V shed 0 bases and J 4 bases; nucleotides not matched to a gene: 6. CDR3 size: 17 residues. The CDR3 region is CASSQDFKTGGNEKLFF. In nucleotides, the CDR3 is TGCGCCAGCAGCCAAGACTTCAAGACAGGGGGTAATGAAAAACTGTTTTTT.

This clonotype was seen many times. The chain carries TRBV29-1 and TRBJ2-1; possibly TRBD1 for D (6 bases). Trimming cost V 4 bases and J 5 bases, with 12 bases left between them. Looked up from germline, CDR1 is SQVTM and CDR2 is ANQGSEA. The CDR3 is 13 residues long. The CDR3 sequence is CSVARDTNNEQFF. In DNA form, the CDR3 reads TGCAGCGTTGCCCGGGACACGAACAATGAGCAGTTCTTC.

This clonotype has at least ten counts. DNA for the CDR3: TGTGCCATCAGTGACGGGATCGGGCAGTTCTTC. Protein sequence: CAISDGIGQFF. This sequence joins TRBV10-3 and TRBJ2-1; D is possibly TRBD2 (5 bases). This CDR3 spans 11 amino acids. Germline V CDR1 and CDR2: ENHRY, SYGVKD. The V gene lost 3 bases and the J gene lost 12 bases, with 9 bases spanning the gap.

CDR3 nucleotides: TGCAGCGTGGTTACAGGGGATAACTATGGCTACACCTTC. Its translation: CSVVTGDNYGYTF. The chain is built from TRBV29-1 and TRBJ1-2, with 7 bases that match TRBD1. The germline gives CDR1 SQVTM, CDR2 ANQGSEA. The trim removed 6 bases at V and 1 base at J, leaving 5 bases unmatched. CDR3 size: 13 residues.

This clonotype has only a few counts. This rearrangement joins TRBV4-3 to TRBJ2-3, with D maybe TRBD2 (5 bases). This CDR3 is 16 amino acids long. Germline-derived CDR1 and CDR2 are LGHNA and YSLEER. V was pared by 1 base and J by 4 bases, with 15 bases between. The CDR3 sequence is CASSQGITFGADTQYF. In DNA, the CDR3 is TGCGCCAGCAGCCAAGGGATTACCTTCGGGGCAGATACGCAGTATTTT.

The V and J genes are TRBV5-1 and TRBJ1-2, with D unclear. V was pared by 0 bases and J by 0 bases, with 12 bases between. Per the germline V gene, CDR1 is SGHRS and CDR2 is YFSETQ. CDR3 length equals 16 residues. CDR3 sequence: CASSLGGKPTNYGYTF. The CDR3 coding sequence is TGCGCCAGCAGCTTGGGTGGCAAACCTACTAACTATGGCTACACCTTC.

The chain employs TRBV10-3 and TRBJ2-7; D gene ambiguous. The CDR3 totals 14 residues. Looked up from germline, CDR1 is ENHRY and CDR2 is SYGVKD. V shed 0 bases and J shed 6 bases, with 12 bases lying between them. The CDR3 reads CAISESIGRREQYF. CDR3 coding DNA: TGTGCCATCAGTGAGTCTATTGGAAGGCGCGAGCAGTACTTC.

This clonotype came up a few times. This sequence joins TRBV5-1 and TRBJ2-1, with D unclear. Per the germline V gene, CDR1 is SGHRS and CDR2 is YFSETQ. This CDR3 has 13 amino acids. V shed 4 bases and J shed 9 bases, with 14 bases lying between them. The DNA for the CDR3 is TGCGCCAGCAGCCTAACAAACCAAGGTGAGCAGTTCTTC. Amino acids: CASSLTNQGEQFF.

The CDR3 bases are TGTGCCAGCATCGACATGGGGGGCTACACCTTC. Protein: CASIDMGGYTF. The V and J genes are TRBV6-6 and TRBJ1-2; no firm D call. V lost 7 bases to trimming and J lost 8 bases, with 11 bases between them. CDR1 is MNHNY, CDR2 SVGAGI, per germline (reference sequence). This CDR3 spans 11 amino acids.

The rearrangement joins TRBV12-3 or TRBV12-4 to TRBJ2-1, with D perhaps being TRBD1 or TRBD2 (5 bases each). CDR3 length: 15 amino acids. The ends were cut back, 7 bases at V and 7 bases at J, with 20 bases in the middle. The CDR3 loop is CASNAPGTVINEQFF. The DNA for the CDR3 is TGTGCCAGCAACGCACCCGGGACGGTCATTAATGAGCAGTTCTTC.

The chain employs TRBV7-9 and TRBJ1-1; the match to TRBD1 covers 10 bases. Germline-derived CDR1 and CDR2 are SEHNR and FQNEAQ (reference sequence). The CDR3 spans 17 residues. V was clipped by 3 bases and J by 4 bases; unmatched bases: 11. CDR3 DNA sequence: TGTGCCAGCAGCTTGAGGGGCGCTAGGACAGGGGGCACTGAAGCTTTCTTT. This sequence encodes CASSLRGARTGGTEAFF. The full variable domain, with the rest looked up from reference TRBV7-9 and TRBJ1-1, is DTGVSQNPRHKITKRGQNVTFRCDPISEHNRLYWYRQTLGQGPEFLTYFQNEAQLEKSRLLSDRFSAERPKGSFSTLEIQRTEQGDSAMYLCASSLRGARTGGTEAFFGQGTRLTVV.

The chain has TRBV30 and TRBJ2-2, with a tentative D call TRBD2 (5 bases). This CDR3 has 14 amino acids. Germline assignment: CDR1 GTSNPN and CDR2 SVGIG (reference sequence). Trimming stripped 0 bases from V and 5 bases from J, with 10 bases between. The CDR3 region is CAWSVAGGTGELFF. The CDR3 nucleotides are TGTGCCTGGAGTGTAGCTGGAGGAACCGGGGAGCTGTTTTTT.

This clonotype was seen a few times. For the CDR3, the DNA is TGCAGCGGCGCTTGGGGTGGCAAAAACATTCAGTACTTC. It encodes CSGAWGGKNIQYF. This chain joins TRBV29-1 and TRBJ2-4; D ambiguous. The CDR3 covers 13 residues. Per the germline V gene, CDR1 is SQVTM and CDR2 is ANQGSEA. V lost 7 bases to trimming and J lost 3 bases, with 13 bases between them.

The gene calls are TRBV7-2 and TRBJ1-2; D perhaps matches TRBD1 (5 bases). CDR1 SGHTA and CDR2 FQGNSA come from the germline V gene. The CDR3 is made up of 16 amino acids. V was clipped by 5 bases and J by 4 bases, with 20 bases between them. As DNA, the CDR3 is TGTGCCAGCAGCCTGGACGTAATACAGGTCATCTATGGCTACACCTTC. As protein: CASSLDVIQVIYGYTF.

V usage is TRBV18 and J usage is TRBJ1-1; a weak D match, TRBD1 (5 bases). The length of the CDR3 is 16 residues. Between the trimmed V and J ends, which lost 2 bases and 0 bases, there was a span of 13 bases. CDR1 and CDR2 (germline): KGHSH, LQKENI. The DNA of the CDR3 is TGTGCCAGCTCACCATTGCCCCAGGGAATGAACACTGAAGCTTTCTTT. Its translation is CASSPLPQGMNTEAFF.

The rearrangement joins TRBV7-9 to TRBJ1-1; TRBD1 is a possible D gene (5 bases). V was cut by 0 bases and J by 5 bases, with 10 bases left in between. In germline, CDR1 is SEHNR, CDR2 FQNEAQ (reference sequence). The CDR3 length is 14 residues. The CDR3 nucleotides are TGTGCCAGCAGCTTAGCAGGGGCAACGACTGAAGCTTTCTTT. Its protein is CASSLAGATTEAFF.

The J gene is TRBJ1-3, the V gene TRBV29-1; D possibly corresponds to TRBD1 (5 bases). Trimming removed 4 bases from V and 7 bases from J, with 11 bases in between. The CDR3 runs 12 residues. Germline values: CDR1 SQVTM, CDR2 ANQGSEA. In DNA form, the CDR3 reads TGCAGCGTTGGTTACGCAGGGAACACCATATATTTT. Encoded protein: CSVGYAGNTIYF.

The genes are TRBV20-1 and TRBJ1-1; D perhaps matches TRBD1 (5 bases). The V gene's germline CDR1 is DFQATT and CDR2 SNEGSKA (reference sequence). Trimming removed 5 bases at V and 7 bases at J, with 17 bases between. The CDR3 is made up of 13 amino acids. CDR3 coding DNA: TGCAGTGCTGGAGTCCAGGGCAAGCTTGAAGCTTTCTTT. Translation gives CSAGVQGKLEAFF.

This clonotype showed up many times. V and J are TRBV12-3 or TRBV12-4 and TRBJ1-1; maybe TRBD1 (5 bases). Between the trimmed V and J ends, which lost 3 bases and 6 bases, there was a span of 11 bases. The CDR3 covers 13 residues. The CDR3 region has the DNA TGTGCCAGCAGTTTTGGGGCTAAGTCTGAAGCTTTCTTT. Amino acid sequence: CASSFGAKSEAFF.

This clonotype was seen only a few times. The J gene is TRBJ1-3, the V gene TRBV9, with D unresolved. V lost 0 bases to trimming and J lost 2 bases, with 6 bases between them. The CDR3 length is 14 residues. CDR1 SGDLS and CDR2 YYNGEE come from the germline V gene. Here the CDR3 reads CASSVGDPGNTIYF. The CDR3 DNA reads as TGTGCCAGCAGCGTAGGCGACCCTGGAAACACCATATATTTT.

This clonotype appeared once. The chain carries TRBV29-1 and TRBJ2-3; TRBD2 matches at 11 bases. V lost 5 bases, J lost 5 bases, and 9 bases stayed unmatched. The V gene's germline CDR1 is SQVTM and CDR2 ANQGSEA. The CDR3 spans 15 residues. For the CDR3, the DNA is TGCAGCGTTCACAATAGCGGGAGGGGAGAAGATACGCAGTATTTT. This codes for CSVHNSGRGEDTQYF.

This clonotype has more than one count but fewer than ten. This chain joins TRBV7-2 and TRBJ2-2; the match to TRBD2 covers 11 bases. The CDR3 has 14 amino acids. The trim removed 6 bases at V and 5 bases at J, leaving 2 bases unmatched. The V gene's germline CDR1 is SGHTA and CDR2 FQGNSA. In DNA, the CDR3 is TGTGCCAGCAGTTCTAGCGGGAGGACCGGGGAGCTGTTTTTT. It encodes CASSSSGRTGELFF. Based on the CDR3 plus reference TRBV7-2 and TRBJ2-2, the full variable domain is GAGVSQSPSNKVTEKGKDVELRCDPISGHTALYWYRQSLGQGLEFLIYFQGNSAPDKSGLPSDRFSAERTGGSVSTLTIQRTQQEDSAVYLCASSSSGRTGELFFGEGSRLTVL.

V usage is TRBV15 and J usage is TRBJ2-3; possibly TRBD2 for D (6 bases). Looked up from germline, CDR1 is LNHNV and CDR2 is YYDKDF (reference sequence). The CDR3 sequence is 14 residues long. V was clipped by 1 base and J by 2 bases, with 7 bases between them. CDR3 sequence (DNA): TGTGCCACCAGCAGAGGCGGGACCACAGATACGCAGTATTTT. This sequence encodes CATSRGGTTDTQYF.

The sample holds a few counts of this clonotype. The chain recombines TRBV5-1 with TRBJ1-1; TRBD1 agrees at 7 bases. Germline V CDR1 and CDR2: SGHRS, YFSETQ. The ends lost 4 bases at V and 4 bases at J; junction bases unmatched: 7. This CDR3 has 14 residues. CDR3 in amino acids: CASSETGVATEAFF. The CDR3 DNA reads TGCGCCAGCAGCGAAACAGGGGTGGCCACTGAAGCTTTCTTT.

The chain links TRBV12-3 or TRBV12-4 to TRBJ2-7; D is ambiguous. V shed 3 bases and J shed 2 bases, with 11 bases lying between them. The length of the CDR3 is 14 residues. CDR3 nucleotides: TGTGCCAGCAGTTTCCAGCTCTCAACCTACGAGCAGTACTTC. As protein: CASSFQLSTYEQYF.